The 20 T cell receptor beta chains reported below all come from one sample, sequenced in a study of T cell responses to AZD1222 COVID-19 vaccine. Generated by immunoSEQ multiplex PCR, the TCRdb table keeps only in-frame clones and is missing some. The sample lists roughly 78,000 clones, roughly 80% seen once, with about 3.1% in the top ten. Specimen: peripheral blood, collected on day 0 of AZD1222 vaccination. All receptors come from an adult in good health.

The chain links TRBV3-1 (or the pseudogene TRBV3-2) to TRBJ1-6; 11 bases match TRBD1. The V gene end was trimmed by 3 bases and the J gene end by 7 bases; junction bases not matched to a gene: 5. The CDR3 loop spans 16 amino acids. Germline V lookup: CDR1 LGHDT, CDR2 YNNKEL (reference sequence). The DNA of the CDR3 is TGTGCCAGCAGCCAGTCCCGGGACAGGGGGAATTCACCCCTCCACTTT. Encoded protein: CASSQSRDRGNSPLHF.

The genes are TRBV3-1 (or the pseudogene TRBV3-2) and TRBJ1-6; D is undetermined. The germline V and J ends were trimmed by 0 bases and 10 bases, with 10 bases remaining between them. Germline-derived CDR1 and CDR2 are LGHDT and YNNKEL (reference sequence). CDR3 length: 14 amino acids. Here the CDR3 reads CASSQEGSQSPLHF. The CDR3 DNA reads as TGTGCCAGCAGCCAAGAAGGGTCGCAGTCACCCCTCCACTTT.

The chain carries TRBV21-1 and TRBJ2-6; TRBD2 is taken as the D call from the table, unchecked against the DNA. TRBV21-1 is marked as a pseudogene. The CDR3 spans 15 residues. CDR3 bases: TGTGCCAGCAGTTTCCGGAGATCTGGGGCCAACGTCCTGACTTTC. It encodes CASSFRRSGANVLTF.

The chain recombines TRBV12-5 with TRBJ1-3, with 8 bases lining up with TRBD1. This CDR3 comprises 14 residues. Germline CDR1 LGHNT, CDR2 FRNRAP. Trimming at V came to 6 bases and at J to 3 bases, leaving 4 bases not matched to a gene. For the CDR3, the DNA is TGTGCTAGTGGGCGACAGGGGTTTGGAAACACCATATATTTT. The encoded protein is CASGRQGFGNTIYF. The whole variable domain, remainder taken from reference TRBV12-5 and TRBJ1-3, is DARVTQTPRHKVTEMGQEVTMRCQPILGHNTVFWYRQTMMQGLELLAYFRNRAPLDDSGMPKDRFSAEMPDATLATLKIQPSEPRDSAVYFCASGRQGFGNTIYFGEGSWLTVV.

V usage is TRBV15 and J usage is TRBJ2-5, with TRBD2 as a possible D gene (7 bases). This CDR3 spans 15 amino acids. CDR1 and CDR2 (germline): LNHNV, YYDKDF (reference sequence). The V and J ends lost 0 bases and 2 bases respectively, with 10 bases between them. The CDR3 sequence: CATSRDKGGQETQYF. CDR3 DNA sequence: TGTGCCACCAGCAGAGATAAGGGGGGGCAAGAGACCCAGTACTTC. Looking up the rest from reference TRBV15 and TRBJ2-5 gives the full variable domain: DAMVIQNPRYQVTQFGKPVTLSCSQTLNHNVMYWYQQKSSQAPKLLFHYYDKDFNNEADTPDNFQSRRPNTSFCFLDIRSPGLGDTAMYLCATSRDKGGQETQYFGPGTRLLVL.

This rearrangement joins TRBV4-1 to TRBJ2-2; tentative D call: TRBD1 (5 bases). This CDR3 is built from 17 residues. V was cut by 0 bases and J by 6 bases, with 17 bases left in between. Germline V gene sequence: CDR1 MGHRA, CDR2 YSYEKL. This CDR3 is CASSQDAQGWVPGELFF. CDR3 coding DNA: TGCGCCAGCAGCCAAGATGCGCAGGGATGGGTCCCCGGGGAGCTGTTTTTT.

The J gene is TRBJ1-2, the V gene TRBV6-5, with a tentative D call TRBD1 (6 bases). Trimming removed 0 bases from V and 2 bases from J, with 7 bases in between. Germline V lookup: CDR1 MNHEY, CDR2 SVGAGI. The CDR3 length is 14 residues. In nucleotides, the CDR3 is TGTGCCAGCAGTTACTCACAGGGCAACTATGGCTACACCTTC. Its translation is CASSYSQGNYGYTF.

The chain couples TRBV19 to TRBJ1-1; D gene uncertain. Germline V CDR1 and CDR2: LNHDA, SQIVND (reference sequence). V shed 5 bases and J shed 0 bases, with 7 bases lying between them. The CDR3 runs 13 residues. CDR3 bases: TGTGCCAGTAGTTCATACATGAACACTGAAGCTTTCTTT. Protein product: CASSSYMNTEAFF.

The CDR3 region has the DNA TGTGCCAGCAGCTTGGGGACGGCAAGCACAGATACGCAGTATTTT. Residues: CASSLGTASTDTQYF. The chain combines TRBV5-5 with TRBJ2-3; no definite D call. CDR3 length: 15 residues. Deletions cut 0 bases from V and 0 bases from J, with 8 bases between. Per germline, CDR1 SGHKS and CDR2 YYEKEE (reference sequence).

This chain connects TRBV2 to TRBJ1-1; D gene uncertain. V lost 8 bases to trimming and J lost 0 bases, with 7 bases between them. This CDR3 spans 12 amino acids. Per germline, CDR1 SNHLY and CDR2 FYNNEI. The CDR3 DNA reads as TGTGCCAGCTCCCGCCTGAACACTGAAGCTTTCTTT. Protein product: CASSRLNTEAFF.

The chain links TRBV12-5 to TRBJ1-2; D possibly corresponds to TRBD1 (5 bases). CDR1 LGHNT and CDR2 FRNRAP come from the germline V gene. The V end was cut by 6 bases, the J end by 8 bases, with 19 bases between. The CDR3 is 14 residues long. The CDR3, as DNA: TGTGCTAGTGGCCGATGGGACGGCCGCGAAGGCTACACCTTC. Translating it yields CASGRWDGREGYTF. Full variable domain (rest looked up from reference TRBV12-5 and TRBJ1-2): DARVTQTPRHKVTEMGQEVTMRCQPILGHNTVFWYRQTMMQGLELLAYFRNRAPLDDSGMPKDRFSAEMPDATLATLKIQPSEPRDSAVYFCASGRWDGREGYTFGSGTRLTVV.

The chain combines TRBV7-9 with TRBJ1-2; 9 bases align to TRBD1. Germline CDR1 reads SEHNR; CDR2 reads FQNEAQ (reference sequence). V shed 0 bases and J 2 bases; nucleotides not matched to a gene: 1. The CDR3 has 15 amino acids. DNA for the CDR3: TGTGCCAGCAGCTTAGCGGGACAGGGCAACTATGGCTACACCTTC. This codes for CASSLAGQGNYGYTF.

The V and J genes are TRBV27 and TRBJ1-2; D may be TRBD1 (5 bases). The CDR3 has 14 amino acids. V lost 8 bases, J lost 4 bases, and 17 bases lay in between. The V gene's germline CDR1 is MNHEY and CDR2 SMNVEV (reference sequence). CDR3 sequence (DNA): TGTGCCAGCGCGGCAAGACAGAGTTCCTATGGCTACACCTTC. Translation: CASAARQSSYGYTF.

This clone was seen only once. The chain combines TRBV4-3 with TRBJ1-5; unclear D gene. The germline V and J ends were trimmed by 0 bases and 5 bases, with 8 bases remaining between them. This CDR3 has 14 amino acids. Germline CDR1 reads LGHNA; CDR2 reads YSLEER. The CDR3 loop reads CASSQDSVDQPQHF. The CDR3 DNA reads as TGCGCCAGCAGCCAAGATTCGGTGGATCAGCCCCAGCATTTT.

V is TRBV10-3 and J is TRBJ2-3; 9 nucleotides agree with TRBD2. The germline V gene encodes CDR1 ENHRY and CDR2 SYGVKD. The CDR3 runs 17 residues. With 6 bases clipped from V and 3 bases from J, the junction kept 13 bases outside the gene matches. Written as DNA, the CDR3 is TGTGCCATCAGCGGCAAGGGGCGGGGGGGCCCTACAGATACGCAGTATTTT. It specifies CAISGKGRGGPTDTQYF.

The chain is built from TRBV5-1 and TRBJ2-2, with 8 bases lining up with TRBD1. Per the germline V gene, CDR1 is SGHRS and CDR2 is YFSETQ. V shed 2 bases and J 2 bases; nucleotides not matched to a gene: 5. CDR3 length: 16 residues. DNA for the CDR3: TGCGCCAGCAGCTTCCCCGGGACAGGCAACACCGGGGAGCTGTTTTTT. Its translation: CASSFPGTGNTGELFF. Together with reference TRBV5-1 and TRBJ2-2, the CDR3 gives the full variable domain: KAGVTQTPRYLIKTRGQQVTLSCSPISGHRSVSWYQQTPGQGLQFLFEYFSETQRNKGNFPGRFSGRQFSNSRSEMNVSTLELGDSALYLCASSFPGTGNTGELFFGEGSRLTVL.

The chain has TRBV19 and TRBJ2-5; D is uncertain. The CDR3 has 15 amino acids. Trimming shortened V by 1 base and J by 3 bases, and 12 bases separated the two germline ends. Per germline, CDR1 LNHDA and CDR2 SQIVND (reference sequence). CDR3 residues: CASSIAGRSKETQYF. The DNA of the CDR3 is TGTGCCAGTAGTATAGCTGGCAGGAGTAAAGAGACCCAGTACTTC.

The J gene is TRBJ1-3, the V gene TRBV25-1, with D possibly matching TRBD1 (6 bases). Germline CDR1 and CDR2: MGHDK and SYGVNS. The CDR3 contains 15 residues. Trimming pared 6 bases from V and 0 bases from J, leaving 12 bases between. As DNA, the CDR3 is TGTGCCAGCAGCCTCTGGACAGCCTCTGGAAACACCATATATTTT. Translated: CASSLWTASGNTIYF. The whole variable domain, filled in from reference TRBV25-1 and TRBJ1-3, reads EADIYQTPRYLVIGTGKKITLECSQTMGHDKMYWYQQDPGMELHLIHYSYGVNSTEKGDLSSESTVSRIRTEHFPLTLESARPSHTSQYLCASSLWTASGNTIYFGEGSWLTVV.

This rearrangement joins TRBV6-5 to TRBJ1-2, with D perhaps matching TRBD1 (5 bases). Germline V gene sequence: CDR1 MNHEY, CDR2 SVGAGI. There are 12 residues in the CDR3. Trimming cost V 10 bases and J 8 bases, with 17 bases left between them. The CDR3 loop reads CATVRGDTGYTF. The CDR3 nucleotides read TGTGCCACCGTTCGGGGCGACACGGGCTACACCTTC.

The rearrangement links TRBV7-2 to TRBJ1-2; D possibly corresponds to TRBD1 (5 bases). The CDR3 has 16 residues. The V gene's germline CDR1 is SGHTA and CDR2 FQGNSA. Trimming removed 2 bases at V and 5 bases at J, with 18 bases between. This chain's CDR3 is CASSLSGGDSTYGYTF. Here the CDR3 DNA reads TGTGCCAGCAGCTTAAGCGGAGGTGACAGCACATATGGCTACACCTTC.